These 3 T cell receptor beta chains originate from one sample sequenced in a study of immune cell composition in non-small cell lung cancer. Profiled with immunoSEQ multiplex PCR; TCRdb holds only in-frame clones, not every one. The table has 6,500 to 8,000 clones, just under 85% seen once. Normal lung was sampled as far from the tumour as possible, at least 3 cm. The sample taken for sequencing was non-adjacent lung tissue. Receptors originate from a human donor with non-small cell lung cancer.

The V and J genes are TRBV10-3 and TRBJ2-1, with 11 nucleotides matching TRBD2. V lost 2 bases and J lost 8; bases outside the gene matches: 5. Per the germline V gene, CDR1 is ENHRY and CDR2 is SYGVKD. The CDR3 consists of 15 residues. CDR3: CAISEVAGGPYEQFF. The DNA for the CDR3 is TGTGCCATCAGTGAGGTAGCGGGGGGGCCCTATGAGCAGTTCTTC.

The chain combines TRBV28 with TRBJ2-1; D is possibly TRBD1 or TRBD2 (5 bases each). Germline V CDR1 and CDR2: MDHEN, SYDVKM. The V gene lost 0 bases and the J gene lost 6 bases, with 12 bases spanning the gap. This CDR3 is 15 amino acids long. The CDR3 nucleotides are TGTGCCAGCAGTTTATGGGGGGACGGGGTCAATGAGCAGTTCTTC. Amino acid sequence: CASSLWGDGVNEQFF.

The V call is TRBV30, the J call TRBJ2-2, with a weak D call TRBD1 (5 bases). Trimming removed 8 bases at V and 0 bases at J, with 16 bases between. CDR1 and CDR2 from the germline V gene are GTSNPN and SVGIG (reference sequence). The CDR3 totals 15 residues. CDR3 region: CAGYRSTPNTGELFF. The CDR3 DNA reads as TGTGCCGGGTACAGGTCCACACCGAACACCGGGGAGCTGTTTTTT.